One sample yielded the 10 T cell receptor beta chains listed below, sequenced in a study of cytomegalovirus exposure and HLA in healthy donors. Libraries were prepared by immunoSEQ multiplex PCR; TCRdb keeps only in-frame clonotypes and omits some of them. This table has hundreds of thousands of clones, around nine tenths appearing once. Specimen: PBMCs. The receptors stem from a man aged 18 to 29 in good health and CMV-seronegative.

About this clone: Additional DNA sequences in this sample encode the identical CDR3. The chain uses TRBV28 and TRBJ2-7, with 12 bases lining up with TRBD2. Unmatched junction bases numbered 0, after V lost 3 bases and J lost 3 bases. The CDR3 has 14 amino acids. CDR1 is MDHEN, CDR2 SYDVKM, per germline. The CDR3 DNA reads as TGTGCCAGCAGTTTGACTAGCGGGAGCTACGAGCAGTACTTC. It translates to CASSLTSGSYEQYF.

The CDR3 spells CASSLSLGYEQYF. CDR3 bases: TGCGCCAGCAGCCTCTCACTAGGATACGAGCAGTACTTC. The rearrangement joins TRBV4-3 to TRBJ2-7, with a possible D match to TRBD2 (5 bases). The CDR3 is 13 amino acids. The germline V and J ends were trimmed by 4 bases and 4 bases, with 11 bases remaining between them. Germline V lookup: CDR1 LGHNA, CDR2 YSLEER.

V usage is TRBV4-1 and J usage is TRBJ1-4; 8 nucleotides align to TRBD1. Germline V gene sequence: CDR1 MGHRA, CDR2 YSYEKL. With 10 bases clipped from V and 0 bases from J, the junction kept 7 bases outside the gene matches. This CDR3 contains 15 residues. Written as DNA, the CDR3 is TGCGCCACCTCACCGACAGGGGCAACTAATGAAAAACTGTTTTTT. It translates to CATSPTGATNEKLFF.

The chain couples TRBV6-5 to TRBJ1-2; D might be TRBD1 (6 bases). The CDR3 spans 15 residues. The V and J ends lost 2 bases and 4 bases respectively, with 14 bases between them. Germline CDR1 is MNHEY and CDR2 is SVGAGI. The CDR3 loop is CASSYITGTTYGYTF. For the CDR3, the DNA is TGTGCCAGCAGTTACATCACCGGGACAACCTATGGCTACACCTTC.

V usage is TRBV7-9 and J usage is TRBJ2-7; no definite D call. V shed 1 base and J shed 3 bases, with 10 bases lying between them. This CDR3 region has 14 residues. CDR1 SEHNR and CDR2 FQNEAQ come from the germline V gene (reference sequence). The DNA of the CDR3 is TGTGCCAGCAGCTTAGACGCGACAAACTACGAGCAGTACTTC. Translation: CASSLDATNYEQYF.

The rearrangement joins TRBV7-9 to TRBJ2-1; 10 bases are a match to TRBD2. The CDR3 is 14 residues long. The germline V gene encodes CDR1 SEHNR and CDR2 FQNEAQ (reference sequence). The junction had 4 bases not matched to a gene; V was cut back by 1 base and J by 10 bases. The CDR3 reads CASSLGLLAGEQFF. DNA of the CDR3: TGTGCCAGCAGCTTAGGACTACTAGCGGGGGAGCAGTTCTTC.

The chain is built from TRBV9 and TRBJ2-3; 11 nucleotides align to TRBD1. After removal of 0 bases from V and 6 bases from J, the junction contained 6 bases not matched to a gene. Germline-derived CDR1 and CDR2 are SGDLS and YYNGEE. This CDR3 contains 16 residues. CDR3 loop: CASSVGRTGGWDTQYF. The CDR3 bases are TGTGCCAGCAGCGTAGGCCGGACAGGGGGCTGGGATACGCAGTATTTT.

This rearrangement joins TRBV27 to TRBJ2-2; 9 bases are a match to TRBD2. Germline loops: CDR1 MNHEY, CDR2 SMNVEV (reference sequence). This CDR3 is 14 amino acids long. The J segment lost 8 bases and the V segment lost 0 bases, leaving 1 base of the junction unmatched. The CDR3 DNA is TGTGCCAGCAGTTTATCTAGCGGGAGAGGGGAGCTGTTTTTT. It codes for CASSLSSGRGELFF.

V and J are TRBV7-2 and TRBJ1-1; tentatively, D is TRBD1 (5 bases). The CDR3 covers 14 residues. The germline V gene encodes CDR1 SGHTA and CDR2 FQGNSA. The ends were cut back, 6 bases at V and 1 base at J, with 12 bases in the middle. In DNA form, the CDR3 reads TGTGCCAGCAGTGTAGCTGGGGCGAACACTGAAGCTTTCTTT. It encodes CASSVAGANTEAFF.

The chain combines TRBV5-6 with TRBJ1-1; D is perhaps TRBD1 (5 bases). V was trimmed by 4 bases and J by 4 bases, leaving 11 bases between them. The CDR3 is 13 amino acids. Germline values: CDR1 SGHDT, CDR2 YYEEEE. In DNA form, the CDR3 reads TGTGCCAGCAGCATACCAGGGATCACTGAAGCTTTCTTT. As protein: CASSIPGITEAFF.